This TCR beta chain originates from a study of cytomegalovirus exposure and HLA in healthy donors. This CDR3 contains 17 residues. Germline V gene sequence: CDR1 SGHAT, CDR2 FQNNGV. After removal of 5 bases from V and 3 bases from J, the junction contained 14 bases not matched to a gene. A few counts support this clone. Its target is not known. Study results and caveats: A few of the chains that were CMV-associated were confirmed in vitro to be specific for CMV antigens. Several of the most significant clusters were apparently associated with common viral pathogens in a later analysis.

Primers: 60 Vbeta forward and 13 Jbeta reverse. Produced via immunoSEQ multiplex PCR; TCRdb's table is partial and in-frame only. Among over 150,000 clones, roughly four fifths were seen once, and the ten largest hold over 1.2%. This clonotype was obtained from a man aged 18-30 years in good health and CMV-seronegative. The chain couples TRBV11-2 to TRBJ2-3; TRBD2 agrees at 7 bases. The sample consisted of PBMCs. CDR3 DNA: TGTGCCAGCAGCCACTATAAGGGAGGGCCAGGGACAGATACGCAGTATTTT. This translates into CASSHYKGGPGTDTQYF.